The 23 T cell receptor beta chains listed next were all sequenced from one sample in a study of spatial heterogeneity in lung cancer. Specified time point: sample taken at primary tumor resection. A single record per CDR3 protein comes from TCRdb applying MiXCR to the 5' RACE reads. The sample lists under 85,000 distinct CDR3 sequences; under 8.5% were seen once. The specimen was PBMCs, collected at surgery. These receptors all stem from a male donor with early-stage non-small cell lung cancer.

This clonotype was observed at least ten times. V is TRBV4-3 and J is TRBJ1-4; D is ambiguous. CDR3 length equals 12 residues. Germline-derived CDR1 and CDR2 are LGHNA and YSLEER. Trimming removed 3 bases at V and 8 bases at J, with 7 bases between. The CDR3 here is CASSQGIEKLFF. CDR3 bases: TGCGCCAGCAGCCAGGGAATAGAAAAACTGTTTTTT.

This clonotype was seen many times. The gene calls are TRBV11-1 and TRBJ2-7; either TRBD1 or TRBD2 may supply D (5 bases each). The CDR3 consists of 14 residues. The V and J ends lost 5 bases and 4 bases respectively, with 15 bases between them. Germline values: CDR1 SGHAT, CDR2 FQDESV (reference sequence). CDR3 sequence reads: CASSRGRAVYEQYF. Written as DNA, the CDR3 is TGTGCCAGCAGCCGGGGACGGGCGGTTTACGAGCAGTACTTC.

The table lists this clonotype with many counts. The genes are TRBV7-2 and TRBJ2-3; TRBD2 agrees at 10 bases. CDR3 length: 16 residues. Looked up from germline, CDR1 is SGHTA and CDR2 is FQGNSA. With V trimmed by 1 base and J by 4 bases, 5 bases remained unmatched. The CDR3 bases are TGTGCCAGCAGCTTAGGCTTAGCGGGAGGCGCAGATACGCAGTATTTT. Translation: CASSLGLAGGADTQYF.

In its sample, this clonotype was seen many times. The chain employs TRBV27 and TRBJ1-5, with TRBD1 matching 9 bases. The CDR3 covers 17 residues. CDR1 is MNHEY, CDR2 SMNVEV, per germline (reference sequence). V gave up 5 bases and J gave up 0 bases; unmatched junction bases: 8. The CDR3 coding sequence is TGTGCCAGCAGTCCTGGACAGGGGACCTATAGCAATCAGCCCCAGCATTTT. Translated, it gives CASSPGQGTYSNQPQHF.

The chain recombines TRBV5-1 with TRBJ2-1, with D possibly matching TRBD1 (6 bases). Germline-derived CDR1 and CDR2 are SGHRS and YFSETQ. Trimming removed 6 bases from V and 7 bases from J, with 23 bases in between. The CDR3 consists of 16 residues. The CDR3 sequence: CASTDSRTGWGNEQFF. In DNA, the CDR3 is TGCGCCAGCACCGACTCCCGCACAGGGTGGGGTAATGAGCAGTTCTTC.

This chain connects TRBV6-6 to TRBJ2-2; D is unclear. The length of the CDR3 is 13 residues. Germline assignment: CDR1 MNHNY and CDR2 SVGAGI (reference sequence). The germline V and J ends were trimmed by 6 bases and 8 bases, with 13 bases remaining between them. This chain's CDR3 is CASSPLEWGELFF. In DNA, the CDR3 is TGTGCCAGCAGCCCACTGGAGTGGGGGGAGCTGTTTTTT.

V and J are TRBV12-3 or TRBV12-4 and TRBJ2-1, with D possibly matching TRBD1 (6 bases). The length of the CDR3 is 14 residues. V was clipped by 3 bases and J by 3 bases, with 9 bases between them. This CDR3 is CASSFDRSYNEQFF. CDR3 nucleotides: TGTGCCAGCAGTTTCGACAGGAGCTACAATGAGCAGTTCTTC.

This clonotype was detected ten times or more. The chain carries TRBV7-9 and TRBJ2-5; D not resolved. The CDR3 sequence is 13 residues long. V dropped 5 bases and J dropped 4 bases, with 11 bases sitting between them. The germline CDR1 and CDR2 sequences are SEHNR and FQNEAQ (reference sequence). The CDR3 sequence: CASSRGRSETQYF. For the CDR3, the DNA is TGTGCCAGCAGCCGTGGACGCTCAGAGACCCAGTACTTC.

This clonotype was detected only a few times. V and J are TRBV7-8 and TRBJ2-2; 9 bases agree with TRBD2. V lost 5 bases and J lost 5; bases outside the gene matches: 9. Germline assignment: CDR1 SGHVS and CDR2 FQNEAQ. CDR3 length: 16 amino acids. The CDR3 region is CASSRAGGPRTGELFF. The CDR3 bases are TGTGCCAGCAGCCGGGCGGGAGGGCCGAGGACCGGGGAGCTGTTTTTT.

There are a few counts of this clonotype. The rearrangement uses TRBV10-3 and TRBJ2-3; D possibly corresponds to TRBD1 (6 bases). Trimming removed 5 bases from V and 1 base from J, with 10 bases in between. The V gene's germline CDR1 is ENHRY and CDR2 SYGVKD. The CDR3 covers 14 residues. The CDR3 DNA follows: TGTGCCATCAGTCAGGGGACCGGCACAGATACGCAGTATTTT. It translates to CAISQGTGTDTQYF.

The table lists this clonotype with a few counts. The gene calls are TRBV7-2 and TRBJ2-3, with D possibly TRBD2 on 5 matching bases. This CDR3 spans 13 amino acids. V shed 0 bases and J shed 8 bases, with 9 bases lying between them. The germline CDR1 and CDR2 sequences are SGHTA and FQGNSA. This chain's CDR3 is CASSLALAGTQYF. For the CDR3, the DNA is TGTGCCAGCAGCTTAGCGCTAGCTGGTACGCAGTATTTT.

This clonotype was recorded a few times. The CDR3 is CASSLALAGDYGTDTQYF. The DNA of the CDR3 is TGCGCCAGCAGCTTGGCGCTAGCGGGAGACTACGGCACAGATACGCAGTATTTT. The rearrangement links TRBV5-1 to TRBJ2-3, with 10 positions matching TRBD2. Germline values: CDR1 SGHRS, CDR2 YFSETQ. The CDR3 spans 18 residues. With 0 bases clipped from V and 1 base from J, the junction kept 8 bases outside the gene matches.

The table lists this clonotype with a few counts. The chain uses TRBV19 and TRBJ2-1; possibly TRBD2 for D (6 bases). The V gene's germline CDR1 is LNHDA and CDR2 SQIVND (reference sequence). The CDR3 contains 14 residues. Trimming removed 1 base from V and 9 bases from J, with 13 bases in between. CDR3 DNA: TGTGCCAGTAGTATAGCGGGGGTAGCCGTTGAGCAGTTCTTC. Translating it yields CASSIAGVAVEQFF.

This clonotype was observed a handful of times. V gene TRBV7-2 combines with J gene TRBJ2-7, with D possibly TRBD2 on 6 matching bases. The CDR3 is 16 amino acids. Germline V gives CDR1 SGHTA, CDR2 FQGNSA. Between the trimmed V and J ends, which lost 5 bases and 0 bases, there was a span of 17 bases. Here the CDR3 reads CASSPSSGLSSYEQYF. The CDR3, as DNA: TGTGCCAGCAGCCCATCCAGCGGGCTTAGCTCCTACGAGCAGTACTTC.

The table lists this clonotype with many counts. The chain carries TRBV19 and TRBJ1-5, with 9 bases matching TRBD1. CDR3 length: 15 amino acids. The junction had 4 bases not matched to a gene; V was cut back by 6 bases and J by 1 base. Per germline, CDR1 LNHDA and CDR2 SQIVND (reference sequence). For the CDR3, the DNA is TGTGCCAGTAGGACACAGGGGGCAAGCAATCAGCCCCAGCATTTT. Amino acid sequence: CASRTQGASNQPQHF.

There are many counts of this clonotype. V usage is TRBV20-1 and J usage is TRBJ2-7, with 12 bases lining up with TRBD1. The junction had 13 bases not matched to a gene; V was cut back by 5 bases and J by 5 bases. The CDR3 is 16 amino acids. Germline loops: CDR1 DFQATT, CDR2 SNEGSKA (reference sequence). In DNA, the CDR3 is TGCAGTGCTGCCCGCCCGGGACAGGGGGCAAGAGACGAGCAGTACTTC. It is translated as CSAARPGQGARDEQYF.

This clonotype was observed many times. The J gene is TRBJ2-7, the V gene TRBV29-1; D may be TRBD1 or TRBD2 (5 bases each). Trimming took 2 bases from V and 2 from J, leaving 13 bases between them. The CDR3 has 14 amino acids. CDR1 SQVTM and CDR2 ANQGSEA come from the germline V gene. CDR3 sequence: CSVEPRDRPYEQYF. CDR3 in DNA: TGCAGCGTTGAACCACGGGACCGACCCTACGAGCAGTACTTC.

In nucleotides, the CDR3 is TGTGCCAGCGGGCGGGGATCCTACAATGAGCAGTTCTTC. It is translated as CASGRGSYNEQFF. The chain uses TRBV2 and TRBJ2-1; tentative D call: TRBD2 (6 bases). The CDR3 extends over 13 amino acids. V lost 8 bases and J 1 base, leaving 9 bases between the germline ends. The germline V gene encodes CDR1 SNHLY and CDR2 FYNNEI.

This chain uses TRBV7-2 with TRBJ1-1; no firm D call. The CDR3 runs to 15 residues. Germline V gene sequence: CDR1 SGHTA, CDR2 FQGNSA. V lost 5 bases and J lost 1, with 14 bases in between. In DNA form, the CDR3 reads TGTGCCAGCAGCGGAACCAGGCGCTCGAACACTGAAGCTTTCTTT. Protein product: CASSGTRRSNTEAFF.

To note about this clonotype: A much larger clone differs from this one at a single base, so this may be a read error. The V and J genes are TRBV7-6 and TRBJ2-7; 8 bases are shared with TRBD1. The germline CDR1 and CDR2 sequences are SGHVS and FNYEAQ. This CDR3 contains 15 residues. CDR3 region: CTSSHRTGYAYEQYF. CDR3 coding DNA: TGTACCAGCAGCCATCGGACAGGGTACGCCTACGAGCAGTACTTC.

This chain uses TRBV20-1 with TRBJ1-6; D remains unclear. The CDR3 has 15 amino acids. In germline, CDR1 is DFQATT, CDR2 SNEGSKA (reference sequence). V gave up 0 bases and J gave up 10 bases, with 16 bases separating them. The CDR3, as DNA: TGCAGTGCTAGAGATCGAGTCCGGGGTCAATCACCCCTCCACTTT. Encoded protein: CSARDRVRGQSPLHF.

This clonotype was seen only a few times. The chain is built from TRBV3-1 and TRBJ1-1; D ambiguous. The CDR3 runs to 13 residues. The V gene's germline CDR1 is LGHDT and CDR2 YNNKEL (reference sequence). Trimming removed 6 bases at V and 1 base at J, with 9 bases between. The CDR3 DNA reads TGTGCCAGCAGTTACAATACGAACACTGAAGCTTTCTTT. This sequence encodes CASSYNTNTEAFF.

The chain has TRBV12-3 or TRBV12-4 and TRBJ1-2; D remains unclear. This CDR3 is 13 amino acids long. Trimming left V 5 bases short and J 8 bases short, with 15 bases between. CDR3 sequence reads: CASSPGQERGYTF. CDR3 DNA sequence: TGTGCCAGCAGTCCGGGCCAAGAGAGGGGCTACACCTTC.